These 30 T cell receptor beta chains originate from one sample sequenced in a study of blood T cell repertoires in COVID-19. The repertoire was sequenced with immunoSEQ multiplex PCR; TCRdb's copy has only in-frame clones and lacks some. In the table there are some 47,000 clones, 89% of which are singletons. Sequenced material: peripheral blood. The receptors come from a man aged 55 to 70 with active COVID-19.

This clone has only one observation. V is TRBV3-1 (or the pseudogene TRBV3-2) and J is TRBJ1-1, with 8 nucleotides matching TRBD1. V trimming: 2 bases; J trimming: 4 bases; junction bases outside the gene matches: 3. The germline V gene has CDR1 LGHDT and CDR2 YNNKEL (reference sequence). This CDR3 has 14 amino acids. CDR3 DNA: TGTGCCAGCAGCCAACAGGGGGCGAGCACTGAAGCTTTCTTT. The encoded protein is CASSQQGASTEAFF.

DNA of the CDR3: TGCGCCAGCAGCCAACCTGACAGGAAAGGCGAGCAGTACTTC. Translated: CASSQPDRKGEQYF. The rearrangement links TRBV4-3 to TRBJ2-7, with D possibly being TRBD1 (6 bases). Germline CDR1 LGHNA, CDR2 YSLEER. Trimming pared 2 bases from V and 6 bases from J, leaving 14 bases between. The CDR3 spans 14 residues.

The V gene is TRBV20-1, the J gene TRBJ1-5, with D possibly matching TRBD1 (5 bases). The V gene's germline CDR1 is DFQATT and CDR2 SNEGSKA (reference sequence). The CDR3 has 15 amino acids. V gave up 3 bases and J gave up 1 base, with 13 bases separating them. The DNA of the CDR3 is TGCAGTGCTAGTAGGCAGGGTATAAGCAATCAGCCCCAGCATTTT. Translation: CSASRQGISNQPQHF.

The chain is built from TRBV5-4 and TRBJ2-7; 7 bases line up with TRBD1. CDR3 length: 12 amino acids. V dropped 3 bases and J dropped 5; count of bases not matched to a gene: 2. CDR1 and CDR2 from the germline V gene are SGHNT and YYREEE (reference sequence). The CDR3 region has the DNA TGTGCCAGCAGCTCGCAGGGGGACGAGCAGTACTTC. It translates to CASSSQGDEQYF.

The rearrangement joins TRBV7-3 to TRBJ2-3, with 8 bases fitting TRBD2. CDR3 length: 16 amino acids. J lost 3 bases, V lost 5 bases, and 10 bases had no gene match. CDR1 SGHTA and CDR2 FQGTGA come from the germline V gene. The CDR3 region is CASSEVASGSTDTQYF. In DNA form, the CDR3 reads TGTGCCAGCAGCGAGGTAGCCAGCGGGAGTACAGATACGCAGTATTTT.

In nucleotides, the CDR3 is TGTGCCAGCAGCTTAGAAGGGGGCGCCTACGAGCAGTACTTC. Translating it yields CASSLEGGAYEQYF. This sequence joins TRBV7-2 and TRBJ2-7, with TRBD1 matching 7 bases. V lost 1 base and J lost 2; bases outside the gene matches: 2. Germline loops: CDR1 SGHTA, CDR2 FQGNSA. The CDR3 has 14 amino acids.

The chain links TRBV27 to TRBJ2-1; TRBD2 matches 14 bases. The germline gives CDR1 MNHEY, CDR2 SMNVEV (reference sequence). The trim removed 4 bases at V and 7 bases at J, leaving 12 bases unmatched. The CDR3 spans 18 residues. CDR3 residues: CASSYSHPGLAGENEQFF. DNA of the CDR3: TGTGCCAGCAGTTATTCACACCCGGGACTAGCGGGAGAAAATGAGCAGTTCTTC.

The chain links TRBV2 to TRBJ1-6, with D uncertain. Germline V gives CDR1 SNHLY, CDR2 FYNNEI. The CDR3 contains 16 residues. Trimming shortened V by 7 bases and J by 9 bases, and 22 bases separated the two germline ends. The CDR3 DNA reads TGTGCCAGCACAGCGAATCATTTAAATCTGGGTTCACCCCTCCACTTT. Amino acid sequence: CASTANHLNLGSPLHF.

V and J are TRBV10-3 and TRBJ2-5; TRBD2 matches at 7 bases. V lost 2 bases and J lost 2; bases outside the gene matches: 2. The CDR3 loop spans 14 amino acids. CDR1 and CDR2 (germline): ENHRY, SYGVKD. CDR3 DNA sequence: TGTGCCATCAGTGAGGGGGGGGAACAAGAGACCCAGTACTTC. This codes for CAISEGGEQETQYF.

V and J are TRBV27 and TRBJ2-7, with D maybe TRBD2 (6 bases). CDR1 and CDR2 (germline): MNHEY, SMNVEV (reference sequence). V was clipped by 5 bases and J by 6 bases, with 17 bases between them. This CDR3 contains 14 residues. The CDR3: CASSDRLESTEQYF. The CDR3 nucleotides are TGTGCCAGCAGTGATCGACTAGAGAGTACCGAGCAGTACTTC.

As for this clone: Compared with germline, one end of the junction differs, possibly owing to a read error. The CDR3 loop reads CASSLTGLGDPGGF. The CDR3 DNA is TGTGCCAGCAGCTTAACGGGTTTGGGGGACCCGGGGGGGTTT. The rearrangement uses TRBV11-3 and TRBJ1-3; a possible D gene is TRBD1 (5 bases). The length of the CDR3 is 14 residues. Germline V gene lookup returns CDR1 SGHNT and CDR2 YENEEA.

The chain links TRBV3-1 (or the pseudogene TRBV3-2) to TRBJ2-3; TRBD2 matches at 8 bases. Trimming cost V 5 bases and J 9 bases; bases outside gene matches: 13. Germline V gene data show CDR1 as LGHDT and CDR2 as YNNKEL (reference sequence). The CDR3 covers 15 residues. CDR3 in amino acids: CASSIFGTRERTQYF. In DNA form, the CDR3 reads TGTGCCAGCAGCATATTCGGGACTAGAGAAAGGACGCAGTATTTT.

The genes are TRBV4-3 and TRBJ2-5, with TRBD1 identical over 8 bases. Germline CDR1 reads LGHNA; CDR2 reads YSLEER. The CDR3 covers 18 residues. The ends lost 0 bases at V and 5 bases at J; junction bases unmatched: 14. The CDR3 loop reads CASSQDLPGQGVYETQYF. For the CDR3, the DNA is TGCGCCAGCAGCCAAGATTTGCCCGGACAGGGTGTTTACGAGACCCAGTACTTC.

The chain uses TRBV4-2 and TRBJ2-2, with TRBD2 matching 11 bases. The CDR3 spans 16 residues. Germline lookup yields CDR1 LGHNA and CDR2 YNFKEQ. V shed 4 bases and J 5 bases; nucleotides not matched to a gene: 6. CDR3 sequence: CASSLTSGRRTGELFF. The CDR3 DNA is TGTGCCAGCAGCCTAACTAGCGGGAGAAGAACCGGGGAGCTGTTTTTT.

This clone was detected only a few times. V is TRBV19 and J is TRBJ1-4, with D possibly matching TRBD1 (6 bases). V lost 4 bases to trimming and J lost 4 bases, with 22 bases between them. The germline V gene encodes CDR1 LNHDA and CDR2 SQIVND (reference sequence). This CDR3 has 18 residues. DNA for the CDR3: TGTGCCAGTAGTAAAAGTCGAATCGGGACACCGCTTAATGAAAAACTGTTTTTT. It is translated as CASSKSRIGTPLNEKLFF.

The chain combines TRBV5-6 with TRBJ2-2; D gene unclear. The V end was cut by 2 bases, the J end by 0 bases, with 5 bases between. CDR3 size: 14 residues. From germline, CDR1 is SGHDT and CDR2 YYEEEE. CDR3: CASSLRANTGELFF. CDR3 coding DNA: TGTGCCAGCAGCTTACGGGCGAACACCGGGGAGCTGTTTTTT.

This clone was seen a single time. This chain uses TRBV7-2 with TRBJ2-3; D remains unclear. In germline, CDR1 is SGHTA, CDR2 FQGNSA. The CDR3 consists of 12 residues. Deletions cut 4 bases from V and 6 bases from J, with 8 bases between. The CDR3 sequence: CASSSVLDTQYF. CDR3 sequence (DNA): TGTGCCAGCAGCTCAGTCCTTGATACGCAGTATTTT.

DNA of the CDR3: TGTGCCAGCAGCTTGTTGGCAGGGAGGTTGGAGACCCAGTACTTC. Translated, it gives CASSLLAGRLETQYF. V usage is TRBV5-5 and J usage is TRBJ2-5, with D perhaps TRBD2 (6 bases). The V gene lost 1 base and the J gene lost 5 bases, with 15 bases spanning the gap. Germline-derived CDR1 and CDR2 are SGHKS and YYEKEE (reference sequence). The CDR3 is made up of 15 amino acids. Based on the CDR3 plus reference TRBV5-5 and TRBJ2-5, the full variable domain is DAGVTQSPTHLIKTRGQQVTLRCSPISGHKSVSWYQQVLGQGPQFIFQYYEKEERGRGNFPDRFSARQFPNYSSELNVNALLLGDSALYLCASSLLAGRLETQYFGPGTRLLVL.

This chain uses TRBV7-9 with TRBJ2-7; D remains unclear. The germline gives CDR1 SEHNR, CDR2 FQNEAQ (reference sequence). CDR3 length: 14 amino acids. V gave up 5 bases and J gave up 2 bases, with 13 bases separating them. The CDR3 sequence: CASSPPVVPYEQYF. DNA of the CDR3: TGTGCCAGCAGCCCCCCTGTAGTCCCCTACGAGCAGTACTTC.

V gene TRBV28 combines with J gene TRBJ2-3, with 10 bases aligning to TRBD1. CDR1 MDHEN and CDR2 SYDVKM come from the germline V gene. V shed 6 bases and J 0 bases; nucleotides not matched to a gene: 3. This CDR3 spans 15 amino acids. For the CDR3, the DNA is TGTGCCAGCAGGGGGGGACAGGGGAGCACAGATACGCAGTATTTT. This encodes CASRGGQGSTDTQYF.

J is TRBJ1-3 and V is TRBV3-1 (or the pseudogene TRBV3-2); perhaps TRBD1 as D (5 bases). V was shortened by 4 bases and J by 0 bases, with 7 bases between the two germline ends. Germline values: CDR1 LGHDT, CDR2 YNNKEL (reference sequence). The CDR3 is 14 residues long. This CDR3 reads CASSRQGSGNTIYF. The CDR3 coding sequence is TGTGCCAGCAGCCGGCAGGGCTCTGGAAACACCATATATTTT.

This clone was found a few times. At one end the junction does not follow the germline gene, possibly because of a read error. The CDR3 is CASSPFGGNQPQHF. CDR3 DNA sequence: TGTGCCAGCTCACCTTTTGGAGGCAACCAGCCCCAGCATTTT. The chain joins TRBV18 to TRBJ1-5; D is undetermined. CDR1 is KGHSH, CDR2 LQKENI, per germline. The CDR3 is made up of 14 amino acids.

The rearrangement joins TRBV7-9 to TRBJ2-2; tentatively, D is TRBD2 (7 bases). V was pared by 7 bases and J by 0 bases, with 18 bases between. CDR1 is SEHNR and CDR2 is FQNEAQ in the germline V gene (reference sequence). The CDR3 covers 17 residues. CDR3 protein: CASTLWGEGANTGELFF. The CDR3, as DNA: TGTGCCAGCACCTTGTGGGGGGAGGGGGCGAACACCGGGGAGCTGTTTTTT.

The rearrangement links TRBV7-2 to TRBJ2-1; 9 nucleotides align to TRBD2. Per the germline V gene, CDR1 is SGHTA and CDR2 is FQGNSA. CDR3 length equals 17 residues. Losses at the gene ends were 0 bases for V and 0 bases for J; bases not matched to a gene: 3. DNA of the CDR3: TGTGCCAGCAGCTTAGCGGGTAGCGGGAGCTCCTACAATGAGCAGTTCTTC. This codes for CASSLAGSGSSYNEQFF.

CDR3 sequence: CASSPTEGRYGYTF. CDR3 sequence (DNA): TGTGCCAGCTCACCTACAGAGGGTCGCTATGGCTACACCTTC. The rearrangement joins TRBV18 to TRBJ1-2; D gene unclear. The V gene's germline CDR1 is KGHSH and CDR2 LQKENI. Trimming took off 3 bases at V and 4 bases at J, with 12 bases between the two ends. This CDR3 comprises 14 residues.

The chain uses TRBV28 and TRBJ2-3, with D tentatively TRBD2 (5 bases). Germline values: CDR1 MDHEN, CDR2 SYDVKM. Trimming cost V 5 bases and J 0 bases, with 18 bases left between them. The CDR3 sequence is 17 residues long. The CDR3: CASSPPAGGLSTDTQYF. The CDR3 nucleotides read TGTGCCAGCAGTCCCCCAGCTGGCGGGCTTAGCACAGATACGCAGTATTTT.

CDR3 coding DNA: TGTGCCAGCAGCCAGGGACTAGCGGGAGGCGGGGAGCAGTTCTTC. This gives the protein CASSQGLAGGGEQFF. This sequence joins TRBV2 and TRBJ2-1, with 15 bases identical to TRBD2. The CDR3 has 15 amino acids. Germline CDR1 is SNHLY and CDR2 is FYNNEI. The V gene end was trimmed by 6 bases and the J gene end by 10 bases; junction bases not matched to a gene: 7.

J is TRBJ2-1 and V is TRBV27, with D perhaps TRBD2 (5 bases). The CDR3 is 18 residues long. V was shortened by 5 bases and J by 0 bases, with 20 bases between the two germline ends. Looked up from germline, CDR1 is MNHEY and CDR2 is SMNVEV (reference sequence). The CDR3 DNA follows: TGTGCCAGCAGTGAAAAAGGACTTCAGACGAGCTCCTACAATGAGCAGTTCTTC. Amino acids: CASSEKGLQTSSYNEQFF.

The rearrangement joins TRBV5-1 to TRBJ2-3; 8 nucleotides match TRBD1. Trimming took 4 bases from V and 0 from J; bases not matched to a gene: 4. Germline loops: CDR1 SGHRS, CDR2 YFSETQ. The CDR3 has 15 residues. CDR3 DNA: TGCGCCAGCAGCCTCCGGACAGGGAGCACAGATACGCAGTATTTT. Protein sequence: CASSLRTGSTDTQYF.

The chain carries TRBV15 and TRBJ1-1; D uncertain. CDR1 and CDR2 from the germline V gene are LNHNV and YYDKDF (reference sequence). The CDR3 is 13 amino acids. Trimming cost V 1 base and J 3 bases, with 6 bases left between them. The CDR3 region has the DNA TGTGCCACCAGCAGAGGGGCCCACACTGAAGCTTTCTTT. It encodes CATSRGAHTEAFF.